This TCR beta chain is from a study of cytomegalovirus exposure and HLA in healthy donors. The CDR3 sequence is 16 residues long. Germline V gives CDR1 SGHRS, CDR2 YFSETQ. Trimming cost V 4 bases and J 1 base; bases outside gene matches: 6. The PCR contained 60 Vbeta and 13 Jbeta primers. Profiling relied on immunoSEQ multiplex PCR, and the TCRdb table lists in-frame clones only, not all of them. The sample has roughly 80,000 clones; approximately 71% are singletons. The source of this sequence is a woman in her forties in good health and CMV-seronegative. The specimen was PBMCs. This chain links TRBV5-1 with TRBJ2-5; 11 bases line up with TRBD2. The CDR3 reads CASSRTSGGTQETQYF. The DNA of the CDR3 is TGCGCCAGCAGCCGCACTAGCGGGGGCACCCAAGAGACCCAGTACTTC.